Each of the 5 T cell receptor beta chains below was sequenced from the same sample in a study of regulatory and conventional T cells in RAG deficiency. The sorted conventional CD4+ T cells were CD25-low and CD127-high, with genomic DNA sequenced. TCRdb's table, derived via immunoSEQ multiplex PCR, lists solely in-frame clones and lacks some. The sample has about 1,000 clones, around four fifths seen once. Material: CD4+ effector T cells sorted from blood. These receptors were taken from a human donor with RAG deficiency presenting as combined immunodeficiency.

The rearrangement uses TRBV29-1 and TRBJ2-3; D remains ambiguous. Germline CDR1 SQVTM, CDR2 ANQGSEA. Trimming removed 4 bases from V and 4 bases from J, with 6 bases in between. The CDR3 extends over 11 amino acids. The DNA of the CDR3 is TGCAGCGTTGGGTTGGCAGATACGCAGTATTTT. This translates into CSVGLADTQYF.

This clone was seen a few times. The V gene is TRBV19, the J gene TRBJ1-5; no clear D. There are 11 residues in the CDR3. The germline gives CDR1 LNHDA, CDR2 SQIVND (reference sequence). Trimming cost V 5 bases and J 7 bases, with 6 bases left between them. The CDR3, as DNA: TGTGCCAGTAGTTCCGGGCAGCCCCAGCATTTT. Its translation is CASSSGQPQHF.

This clone was seen more than once but under ten times. The chain links TRBV9 to TRBJ1-4; D gene unclear. V lost 4 bases and J lost 8, with 9 bases in between. Germline CDR1 SGDLS, CDR2 YYNGEE. The CDR3 consists of 12 residues. CDR3 DNA: TGTGCCAGCAGCCTTAGTGAGGAAAAACTGTTTTTT. Its protein product is CASSLSEEKLFF.

This chain connects TRBV28 to TRBJ1-2; the D is unclear. The V end was cut by 5 bases, the J end by 8 bases, with 12 bases between. CDR3 size: 12 residues. Germline V gene sequence: CDR1 MDHEN, CDR2 SYDVKM. The CDR3 DNA reads TGTGCCAGCAGTCCCCCGCCGGAGGGCTACACCTTC. Its protein product is CASSPPPEGYTF.

The chain is built from TRBV27 and TRBJ1-5, with no clear D. Germline loops: CDR1 MNHEY, CDR2 SMNVEV (reference sequence). This CDR3 contains 14 residues. V lost 5 bases and J lost 0, with 8 bases in between. This CDR3 is CASSTQYSNQPQHF. Here the CDR3 DNA reads TGTGCCAGCAGTACCCAATATAGCAATCAGCCCCAGCATTTT.